These 24 T cell receptor beta chains were sequenced from one sample in a study of shared clonotypes between healthy human individuals. TCRdb's copy holds only in-frame clones and misses some; the assay was immunoSEQ multiplex PCR. The repertoire includes some 470,000 clones, roughly four fifths of them detected once, and 10% to 15% sits in the top ten. Sample: PBMCs. The receptors come from a woman aged 40 to 55 in good health. Some clones in this sample may be carry-over from other donors' samples.

At least ten counts were recorded for this clone. The V and J genes are TRBV19 and TRBJ2-5; no reliable D call. The V gene lost 5 bases and the J gene lost 4 bases, with 17 bases spanning the gap. This CDR3 region has 15 residues. Germline loops: CDR1 LNHDA, CDR2 SQIVND (reference sequence). For the CDR3, the DNA is TGTGCCAGTAGTGTGGCAGGCCTAGGTGGAGAGACCCAGTACTTC. This codes for CASSVAGLGGETQYF.

The V gene is TRBV19, the J gene TRBJ2-1; D not resolved. CDR1 LNHDA and CDR2 SQIVND come from the germline V gene (reference sequence). Trimming cost V 1 base and J 2 bases, with 9 bases left between them. CDR3 length: 15 amino acids. CDR3 DNA: TGTGCCAGTAGTATAGCCGGGCAGACCTACAATGAGCAGTTCTTC. Amino acid sequence: CASSIAGQTYNEQFF.

The chain employs TRBV5-1 and TRBJ2-7; TRBD2 is a possible D gene (5 bases). Trimming removed 0 bases from V and 5 bases from J, with 15 bases in between. The germline V gene encodes CDR1 SGHRS and CDR2 YFSETQ. This CDR3 contains 15 residues. The CDR3 region has the DNA TGCGCCAGCAGCTTGGGCCGGGGTACTTTGGACGAGCAGTACTTC. Protein sequence: CASSLGRGTLDEQYF.

The J gene is TRBJ1-5, the V gene TRBV19; D remains unclear. V gave up 7 bases and J gave up 4 bases, with 20 bases separating them. Looked up from germline, CDR1 is LNHDA and CDR2 is SQIVND (reference sequence). The CDR3 is 16 amino acids. The CDR3 sequence: CASTPVGLPQNQPQHF. For the CDR3, the DNA is TGTGCCAGTACCCCCGTGGGCCTCCCTCAGAATCAGCCCCAGCATTTT.

The chain carries TRBV6-7 and TRBJ2-7, with 13 bases aligning to TRBD2. TRBV6-7 is classed as an ORF, of uncertain function. J lost 6 bases, V lost 4 bases, and 9 bases had no gene match. This CDR3 spans 16 amino acids. CDR3 region: CASSFYRTSGSGEQYF. As DNA, the CDR3 is TGTGCCAGCAGTTTTTACAGGACTAGCGGGAGCGGCGAGCAGTACTTC.

This clone has more than one count but fewer than ten. The rearrangement joins TRBV5-5 to TRBJ1-5, with 7 bases fitting TRBD1. The CDR3 is made up of 14 amino acids. Germline CDR1 SGHKS, CDR2 YYEKEE (reference sequence). V lost 0 bases, J lost 7 bases, and 4 bases stayed unmatched. In DNA, the CDR3 is TGTGCCAGCAGCTTGGCGCTGACAGGGCAGCCCCAGCATTTT. Amino acid sequence: CASSLALTGQPQHF. Full variable domain (missing parts from reference TRBV5-5 and TRBJ1-5): DAGVTQSPTHLIKTRGQQVTLRCSPISGHKSVSWYQQVLGQGPQFIFQYYEKEERGRGNFPDRFSARQFPNYSSELNVNALLLGDSALYLCASSLALTGQPQHFGDGTRLSIL.

This chain links TRBV9 with TRBJ2-7; tentative D call: TRBD2 (5 bases). The CDR3 loop spans 14 amino acids. From germline, CDR1 is SGDLS and CDR2 YYNGEE. Trimming removed 3 bases at V and 0 bases at J, with 10 bases between. CDR3 DNA sequence: TGTGCCAGCAGCGGGACTCGTAGCTCCTACGAGCAGTACTTC. It translates to CASSGTRSSYEQYF.

The chain combines TRBV30 with TRBJ1-2, with 12 bases identical to TRBD1. The CDR3 spans 14 residues. CDR1 GTSNPN and CDR2 SVGIG come from the germline V gene (reference sequence). J was trimmed by 8 bases and V by 2 bases; bases with no gene match: 6. The DNA for the CDR3 is TGTGCCTGGAGTCCCCCCGGGACAGGGGGCGGCTACACCTTC. Amino acid sequence: CAWSPPGTGGGYTF.

In this sample, this clone turned up once. The chain carries TRBV28 and TRBJ1-5; D may be TRBD1 (6 bases). The germline CDR1 and CDR2 sequences are MDHEN and SYDVKM. The V and J ends lost 3 bases and 5 bases respectively, with 11 bases between them. This CDR3 comprises 14 residues. The CDR3 coding sequence is TGTGCCAGCAGTTTGAACTACAGGGATCAGCCCCAGCATTTT. This translates into CASSLNYRDQPQHF.

Concerning this clone: Other nucleotide sequences in the sample specify the same CDR3. The rearrangement links TRBV7-2 to TRBJ2-1; unclear D gene. V was clipped by 0 bases and J by 1 base, with 4 bases between them. This CDR3 is 14 amino acids long. Germline V CDR1 and CDR2: SGHTA, FQGNSA. CDR3 region: CASSLAPSYNEQFF. In DNA form, the CDR3 reads TGTGCCAGCAGCTTAGCGCCGTCCTACAATGAGCAGTTCTTC.

This clone was seen more than once but under ten times. This chain joins TRBV28 and TRBJ1-2; D gene ambiguous. The CDR3 extends over 14 amino acids. Germline-derived CDR1 and CDR2 are MDHEN and SYDVKM. V lost 5 bases, J lost 6 bases, and 16 bases lay in between. This chain's CDR3 is CASSPTFRTDGYTF. The CDR3 DNA reads as TGTGCCAGCAGTCCGACCTTCCGGACGGATGGCTACACCTTC.

The sample holds a few counts of this clone. This chain links TRBV27 with TRBJ2-6; D not resolved. CDR1 MNHEY and CDR2 SMNVEV come from the germline V gene (reference sequence). Trimming left V 9 bases short and J 2 bases short, with 14 bases between. The CDR3 length is 15 residues. CDR3 loop: CASSPQATGANVLTF. CDR3 nucleotide sequence: TGTGCCAGTTCCCCCCAGGCCACTGGGGCCAACGTCCTGACTTTC.

The J gene is TRBJ2-7, the V gene TRBV7-9; 10 bases align to TRBD1. The CDR3 extends over 14 amino acids. In germline, CDR1 is SEHNR, CDR2 FQNEAQ (reference sequence). J was trimmed by 5 bases and V by 5 bases; bases with no gene match: 6. The CDR3 bases are TGTGCCAGCAGCGAGGGACAGGGGTTCAACGAGCAGTACTTC. Its translation is CASSEGQGFNEQYF.

In nucleotides, the CDR3 is TGTGCCAGCAGCCAAGTTTCCGGGCTAGCGGGAACGCGGGAGACCCAGTACTTC. Protein: CASSQVSGLAGTRETQYF. The chain employs TRBV4-2 and TRBJ2-5, with 9 bases identical to TRBD2. V trimming: 1 base; J trimming: 5 bases; junction bases outside the gene matches: 14. Germline lookup yields CDR1 LGHNA and CDR2 YNFKEQ. There are 18 residues in the CDR3.

In regard to this clone: With a much larger clone just one base away, this may be a read error. This rearrangement joins TRBV15 to TRBJ2-2; 9 bases are a match to TRBD1. The V gene's germline CDR1 is LNHNV and CDR2 YYDKDF (reference sequence). The CDR3 totals 14 residues. The CDR3, as DNA: TGTACCACCAGCAGGGACAGGGAGGTCGGGGAGCTGTTTTTT. Its translation: CTTSRDREVGELFF.

The chain links TRBV30 to TRBJ1-1; no reliable D call. The CDR3 is 11 amino acids. Per the germline V gene, CDR1 is GTSNPN and CDR2 is SVGIG (reference sequence). V lost 4 bases, J lost 8 bases, and 11 bases lay in between. CDR3 residues: CAWNGSGEAFF. In nucleotides, the CDR3 is TGTGCCTGGAACGGCAGTGGGGAAGCTTTCTTT.

The J gene is TRBJ2-2, the V gene TRBV6-4; D uncertain. This CDR3 region has 13 residues. The germline V gene encodes CDR1 MRHNA and CDR2 SNTAGT. The germline V and J ends were trimmed by 4 bases and 8 bases, with 11 bases remaining between them. The CDR3 region is CASSATSRGELFF. The CDR3 DNA follows: TGTGCCAGCAGTGCGACAAGTCGGGGGGAGCTGTTTTTT.

The J gene is TRBJ2-1, the V gene TRBV7-2, with 9 bases matching TRBD2. This CDR3 region has 16 residues. With V trimmed by 1 base and J by 3 bases, 4 bases remained unmatched. Germline V gene sequence: CDR1 SGHTA, CDR2 FQGNSA. DNA for the CDR3: TGTGCCAGCAGCTTAGATCTAGCGGGACTCTACAATGAGCAGTTCTTC. Amino acid sequence: CASSLDLAGLYNEQFF.

The gene calls are TRBV5-4 and TRBJ2-4; D is ambiguous. Germline assignment: CDR1 SGHNT and CDR2 YYREEE (reference sequence). V lost 5 bases to trimming and J lost 3 bases, with 18 bases between them. There are 16 residues in the CDR3. CDR3 in DNA: TGTGCCAGCAGTTTGAGCTATGATGAGGACAAAAACATTCAGTACTTC. It translates to CASSLSYDEDKNIQYF.

The chain employs TRBV7-2 and TRBJ1-2, with D possibly TRBD1 on 6 matching bases. The V and J ends lost 5 bases and 5 bases respectively, with 12 bases between them. This CDR3 has 13 residues. Germline CDR1 and CDR2: SGHTA and FQGNSA. Here the CDR3 reads CASSAGQRYGYTF. CDR3 bases: TGTGCCAGCAGCGCCGGACAGAGATATGGCTACACCTTC.

The chain is built from TRBV5-1 and TRBJ1-2, with 9 bases lining up with TRBD1. Germline CDR1 reads SGHRS; CDR2 reads YFSETQ. J lost 3 bases, V lost 0 bases, and 9 bases had no gene match. This CDR3 comprises 17 residues. CDR3 region: CASSLAWGQGRDYGYTF. The CDR3 DNA reads TGCGCCAGCAGCTTGGCCTGGGGACAGGGAAGGGACTATGGCTACACCTTC.

The chain combines TRBV27 with TRBJ1-5, with D maybe TRBD1 (6 bases). Germline V lookup: CDR1 MNHEY, CDR2 SMNVEV (reference sequence). The CDR3 totals 17 residues. Trimming left V 4 bases short and J 9 bases short, with 25 bases between. The CDR3 loop is CASSSILGGQALGPQHF. DNA of the CDR3: TGTGCCAGCAGTTCAATATTAGGGGGTCAGGCCCTGGGGCCCCAGCATTTT.

This rearrangement joins TRBV10-2 to TRBJ2-1; the match to TRBD2 covers 10 bases. Germline V lookup: CDR1 WSHSY, CDR2 SAAADI. This CDR3 is built from 16 residues. CDR3 DNA sequence: TGCGTCAGTACAGGGTCTAGCGGGAGCTCCTACAATGAGCAGTTCTTC. Translated: CVSTGSSGSSYNEQFF.

V usage is TRBV10-3 and J usage is TRBJ1-4; 9 bases fit TRBD1. The J segment lost 8 bases and the V segment lost 2 bases, leaving 3 bases of the junction unmatched. The CDR3 is 14 residues long. From germline, CDR1 is ENHRY and CDR2 SYGVKD. CDR3 amino acids: CAISEGTGREKLFF. DNA of the CDR3: TGTGCCATCAGTGAGGGGACAGGGCGGGAAAAACTGTTTTTT.